This record looks at one TCR beta chain sequence and its context. The data belong to a study of blood T cell repertoires in COVID-19. Overall study context: PBMCs, B-cell-depleted T cells, or T cells were the source of the cDNA or gDNA that made up the material.

This CDR3 is built from 12 residues. V was clipped by 0 bases and J by 4 bases, with 5 bases between them. From germline, CDR1 is SGHRS and CDR2 YFSETQ. Repertoires were generated with immunoSEQ multiplex PCR, while TCRdb's copy carries only in-frame clones and drops some. The repertoire holds under 200,000 clones, 75% to 90% seen once, with approximately 3.6% in the top ten. The chain combines TRBV5-1 with TRBJ2-7, with a weak D call TRBD2 (5 bases). The sequencing sample was made of PBMCs or T cells enriched from blood (not recorded which). This clonotype originated in an older woman who had recovered from COVID-19. CDR3 sequence (DNA): TGCGCCAGCAGCTTGGGGGAGTACGAGCAGTACTTC. As protein: CASSLGEYEQYF. Filled out from reference TRBV5-1 and TRBJ2-7, the complete variable domain reads KAGVTQTPRYLIKTRGQQVTLSCSPISGHRSVSWYQQTPGQGLQFLFEYFSETQRNKGNFPGRFSGRQFSNSRSEMNVSTLELGDSALYLCASSLGEYEQYFGPGTRLTVT.